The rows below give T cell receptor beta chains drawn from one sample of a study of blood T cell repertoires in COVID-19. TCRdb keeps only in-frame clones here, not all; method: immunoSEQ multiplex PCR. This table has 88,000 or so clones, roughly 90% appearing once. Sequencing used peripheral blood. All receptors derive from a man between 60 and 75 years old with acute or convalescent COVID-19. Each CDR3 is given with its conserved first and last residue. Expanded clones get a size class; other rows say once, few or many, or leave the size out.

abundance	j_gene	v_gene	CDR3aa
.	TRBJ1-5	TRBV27	CASSFSGTGFNQPQHF
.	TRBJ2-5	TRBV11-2	CASSLEAWQETQYF
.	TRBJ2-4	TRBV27	CASSLTGVIAKNIQYF
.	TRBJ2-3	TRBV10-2	CASSVPNTDTQYF
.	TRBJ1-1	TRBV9	CASSPFRPGPLGTEAFF
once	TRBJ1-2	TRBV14	CASSQDGRGFYGYTF
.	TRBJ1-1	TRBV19	CASSSSMNTEAFF
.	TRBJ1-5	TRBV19	CASSIVSGGNQPQHF
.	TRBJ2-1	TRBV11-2	CASSSIAGNLNEQFF
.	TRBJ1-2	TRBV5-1	CASSLATGGVNYGYTF
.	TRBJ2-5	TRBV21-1	CASSKGAGVQETQYF
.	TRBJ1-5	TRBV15	CATSRDGKLNQPQHF
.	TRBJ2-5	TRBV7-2	CASSRGGLAGRETQYF
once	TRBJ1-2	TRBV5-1	CASTIPGNIRGYTF
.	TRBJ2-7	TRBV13	CASSPRGGSGSYEQYF
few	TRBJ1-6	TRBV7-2	CASSPRDRGSPLHF